A selection of T cell receptor beta chains follows, all from one sample in a study of blood T cell repertoires in COVID-19. TCRdb's table, derived via immunoSEQ multiplex PCR, lists solely in-frame clones and lacks some. The sample carries 250,000 to 300,000 clones, over 75% recorded once. Sequenced input: PBMCs or T cells enriched from blood (not recorded which). These receptors were taken from a woman aged 45-65 years who had recovered from COVID-19. Both conserved end residues are part of each CDR3. D genes are given only for firm matches. Clone sizes are given selectively: once, few, many, or a class where the clone is expanded.

>TRBV27|12|NA|TRBJ2-3|NA
TGTGCCAGCAGTGTTGCGGGGGATACGCAGTATTTT
CASSVAGDTQYF
>TRBV5-6|15|NA|TRBJ1-1|NA
TGTGCCAGCAGCTTGCGCGGACTGCCGAACACTGAAGCTTTCTTT
CASSLRGLPNTEAFF
>TRBV7-2|13|NA|TRBJ1-5|NA
TGTGCCAGCAGTTCCCAGGGAGGCCAGCCCCAGCATTTT
CASSSQGGQPQHF
>TRBV5-1|14|NA|TRBJ2-7|NA
TGCGCCAGCAGCTTGGAAGGCGGGACCTACGAGCAGTACTTC
CASSLEGGTYEQYF
>TRBV18|13|NA|TRBJ1-6|NA
TGTGCCAGCTCACCGACTCATAATTCACCCCTCCACTTT
CASSPTHNSPLHF
>TRBV10-3|15|TRBD1|TRBJ1-5|NA
TGTGCCATCAGTGCCGGACAGGGTCAGAATCAGCCCCAGCATTTT
CAISAGQGQNQPQHF
>TRBV27|15|TRBD2|TRBJ2-1|NA
TGTGCCAGCAGTTTAACTAGCGGGGGCTACAATGAGCAGTTCTTC
CASSLTSGGYNEQFF
>TRBV7-9|15|TRBD1|TRBJ2-2|NA
TGTGCCAGCAGCTGGGGGACAGGGTACCCCGGGGAGCTGTTTTTT
CASSWGTGYPGELFF
>TRBV19|11|NA|TRBJ1-1|NA
TGTGCCAGTAATCGGAACACTGAAGCTTTCTTT
CASNRNTEAFF
>TRBV16|15|TRBD1|TRBJ1-6|NA
TGTGCCAGCAGCCAATGGGGACAGGGAAATTCACCCCTCCACTTT
CASSQWGQGNSPLHF
>TRBV7-9|13|NA|TRBJ1-1|NA
TGTGCCAGCAGGTCCGCACAGCCGACTGAAGCTTTCTTT
CASRSAQPTEAFF
>TRBV5-5|14|TRBD1|TRBJ1-1|NA
TGTGCCAGCAGCTCACTAACAGGGGTCTCTGAAGCTTTCTTT
CASSSLTGVSEAFF
>TRBV19|13|NA|TRBJ2-2|NA
TGTGCCAGTAGCAGGGTCCCTACCGGGGAGCTGTTTTTT
CASSRVPTGELFF
>TRBV27|18|TRBD2|TRBJ2-7|NA
TGTGCCAGCAGTTATGGACGAAAGACTAGCGGATCACCTTACGAGCAGTACTTC
CASSYGRKTSGSPYEQYF
>TRBV19|16|NA|TRBJ2-6|NA
TGTGCCAGTACCTCCCGCGGGACTCCTGGGGCCAACGTCCTGACTTTC
CASTSRGTPGANVLTF
>TRBV28|16|TRBD1|TRBJ1-3|NA
TGTGCCAGCAGTCGACAGGGGGCGCTTACTGGAAACACCATATATTTT
CASSRQGALTGNTIYF
>TRBV9|15|TRBD1|TRBJ2-2|NA
TGTGCCAGCAGCACCGGACAGGGGGGATGGGGGGAGCTGTTTTTT
CASSTGQGGWGELFF
>TRBV12-5|21|TRBD1|TRBJ1-3|NA
TGTGCTAGTGGTTTGCCTTCCCCCGGGACAGATAAGACTAGCTCTGGAAACACCATATATTTT
CASGLPSPGTDKTSSGNTIYF
>TRBV2|14|NA|TRBJ1-5|NA
TGTGCCAGCACAACACAATCCGGCAATCAGCCCCAGCATTTT
CASTTQSGNQPQHF
>TRBV7-6|15|TRBD1|TRBJ1-6|NA
TGTGCCAGCAGCTTAGCCGGGACAGGGGGCTCACCCCTCCACTTT
CASSLAGTGGSPLHF
>TRBV6-1|16|TRBD1|TRBJ1-4|NA
TGTGCCAGCAGTGAAGCTCCAGCAGGGGGCAATGAAAAACTGTTTTTT
CASSEAPAGGNEKLFF
>TRBV6-4|14|NA|TRBJ2-7|NA
TGTGCCAGCAGTTACCCCAACAGGGACTACGAGCAGTACTTC
CASSYPNRDYEQYF
>TRBV5-4|16|TRBD1|TRBJ2-7|NA
TGTGCCAGCAGCTCGCCGGGACAGGGATTAGCCTACGAGCAGTACTTC
CASSSPGQGLAYEQYF
>TRBV5-4|15|NA|TRBJ2-7|few
TGTGCCAGCAGCTCCTCGACAGGTTCGAACTACGAGCAGTACTTC
CASSSSTGSNYEQYF
>TRBV5-1|15|TRBD1|TRBJ1-1|NA
TGCGCCAGCAGGCCGACCGGGACAGGGAACACTGAAGCTTTCTTT
CASRPTGTGNTEAFF